This T cell receptor (beta chain) was obtained from a study of blood T cell repertoires in COVID-19. Losses at the gene ends were 5 bases for V and 8 bases for J; bases not matched to a gene: 7. This CDR3 is 13 amino acids long. Measured with immunoSEQ multiplex PCR; TCRdb has only the in-frame clones, and not every one. The data contain roughly 250,000 clones, about 85% of them seen just once; the ten biggest clones take up roughly 4%. This receptor was taken from a man in his 60s who had recovered from COVID-19. The sequencing sample was made of peripheral blood. The V gene is TRBV12-3 or TRBV12-4, the J gene TRBJ1-2, with 8 bases that match TRBD1. In nucleotides, the CDR3 is TGTGCCAGCAGTACTCGGACAGGGATCGGCTACACCTTC. Amino acid sequence: CASSTRTGIGYTF.